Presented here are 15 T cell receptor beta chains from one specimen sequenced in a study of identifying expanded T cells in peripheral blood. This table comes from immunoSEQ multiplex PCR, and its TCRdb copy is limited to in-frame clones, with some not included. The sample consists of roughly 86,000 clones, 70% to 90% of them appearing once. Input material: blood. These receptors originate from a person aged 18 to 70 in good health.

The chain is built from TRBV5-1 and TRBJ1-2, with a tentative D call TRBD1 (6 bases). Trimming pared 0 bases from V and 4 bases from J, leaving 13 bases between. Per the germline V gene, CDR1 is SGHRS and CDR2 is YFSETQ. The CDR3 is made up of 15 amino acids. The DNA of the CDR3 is TGCGCCAGCAGCTTGGAACTGGGGGCGGGCTATGGCTACACCTTC. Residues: CASSLELGAGYGYTF.

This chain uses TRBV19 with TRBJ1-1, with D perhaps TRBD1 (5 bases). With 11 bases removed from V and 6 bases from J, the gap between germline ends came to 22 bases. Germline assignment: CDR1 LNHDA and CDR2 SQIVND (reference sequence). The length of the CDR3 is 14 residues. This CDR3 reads CASGTGEIFPEAFF. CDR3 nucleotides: TGTGCCTCCGGGACTGGGGAGATTTTTCCTGAAGCTTTCTTT.

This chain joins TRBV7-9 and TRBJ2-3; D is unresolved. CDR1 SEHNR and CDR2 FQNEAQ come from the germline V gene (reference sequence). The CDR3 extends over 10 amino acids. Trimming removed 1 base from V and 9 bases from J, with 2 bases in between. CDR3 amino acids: CASSLGTQYF. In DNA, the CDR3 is TGTGCCAGCAGCTTAGGGACGCAGTATTTT.

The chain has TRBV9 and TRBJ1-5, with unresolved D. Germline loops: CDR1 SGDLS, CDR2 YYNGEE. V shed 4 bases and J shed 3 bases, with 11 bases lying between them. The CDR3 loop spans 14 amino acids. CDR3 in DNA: TGTGCCAGCAGCTCGACCGTGCACAATCAGCCCCAGCATTTT. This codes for CASSSTVHNQPQHF.

Here the CDR3 DNA reads TGTGCCAACAGGGGCGGATGGTCGCCGGAGACCCAGTACTTC. This codes for CANRGGWSPETQYF. The rearrangement uses TRBV2 and TRBJ2-5; 7 nucleotides align to TRBD1. After removal of 10 bases from V and 5 bases from J, the junction contained 13 bases not matched to a gene. CDR3 length: 14 amino acids. The germline gives CDR1 SNHLY, CDR2 FYNNEI.

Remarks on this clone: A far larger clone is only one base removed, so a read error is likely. The DNA of the CDR3 is TGCACCAGCAGCCAAGGCTACACCTTC. Translation: CTSSQGYTF. The chain carries TRBV1 and TRBJ1-2. TRBV1 is deemed a pseudogene. The CDR3 consists of 9 residues.

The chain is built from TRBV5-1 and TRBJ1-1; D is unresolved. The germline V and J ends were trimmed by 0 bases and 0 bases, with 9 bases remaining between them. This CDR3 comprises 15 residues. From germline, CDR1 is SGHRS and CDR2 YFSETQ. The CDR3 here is CASSLGLLMNTEAFF. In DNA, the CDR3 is TGCGCCAGCAGCTTGGGACTTCTCATGAACACTGAAGCTTTCTTT.

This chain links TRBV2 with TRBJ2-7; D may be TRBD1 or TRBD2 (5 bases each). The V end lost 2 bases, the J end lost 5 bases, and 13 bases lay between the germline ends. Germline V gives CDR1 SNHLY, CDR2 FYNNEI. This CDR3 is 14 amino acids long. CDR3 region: CASSEWGLLDEQYF. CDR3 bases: TGTGCCAGCAGTGAATGGGGGTTGCTCGACGAGCAGTACTTC.

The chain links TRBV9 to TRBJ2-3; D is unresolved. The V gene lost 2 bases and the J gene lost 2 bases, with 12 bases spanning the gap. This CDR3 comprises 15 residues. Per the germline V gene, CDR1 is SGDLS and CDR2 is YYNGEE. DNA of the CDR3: TGTGCCAGCAGCGTTGGCGGTTTTGACACAGATACGCAGTATTTT. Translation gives CASSVGGFDTDTQYF.

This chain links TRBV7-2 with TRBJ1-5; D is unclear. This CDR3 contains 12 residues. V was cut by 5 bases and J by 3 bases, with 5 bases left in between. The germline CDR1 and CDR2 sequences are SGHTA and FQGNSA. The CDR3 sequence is CASSPFNQPQHF. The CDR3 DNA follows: TGTGCCAGCAGCCCCTTCAATCAGCCCCAGCATTTT.

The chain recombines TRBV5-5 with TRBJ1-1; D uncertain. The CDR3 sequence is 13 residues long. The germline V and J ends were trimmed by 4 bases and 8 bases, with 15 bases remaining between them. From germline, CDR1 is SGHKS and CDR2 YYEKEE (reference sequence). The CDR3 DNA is TGTGCCAGCAGCCCCGGAGTAGGGTTGGAAGCTTTCTTT. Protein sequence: CASSPGVGLEAFF. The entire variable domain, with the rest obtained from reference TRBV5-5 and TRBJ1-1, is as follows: DAGVTQSPTHLIKTRGQQVTLRCSPISGHKSVSWYQQVLGQGPQFIFQYYEKEERGRGNFPDRFSARQFPNYSSELNVNALLLGDSALYLCASSPGVGLEAFFGQGTRLTVV.

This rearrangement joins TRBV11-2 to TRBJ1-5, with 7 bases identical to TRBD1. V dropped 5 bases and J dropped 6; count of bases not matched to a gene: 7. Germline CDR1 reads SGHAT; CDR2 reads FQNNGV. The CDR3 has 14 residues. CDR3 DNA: TGTGCCAGCAGCGCAGCAGGGGGAACTCAGCCCCAGCATTTT. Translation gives CASSAAGGTQPQHF.

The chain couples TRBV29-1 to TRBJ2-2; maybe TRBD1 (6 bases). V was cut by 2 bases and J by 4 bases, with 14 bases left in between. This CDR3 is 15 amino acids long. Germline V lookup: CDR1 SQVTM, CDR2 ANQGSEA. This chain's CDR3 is CSVERQDLATGELFF. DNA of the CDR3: TGCAGCGTTGAACGACAGGACCTTGCCACCGGGGAGCTGTTTTTT.

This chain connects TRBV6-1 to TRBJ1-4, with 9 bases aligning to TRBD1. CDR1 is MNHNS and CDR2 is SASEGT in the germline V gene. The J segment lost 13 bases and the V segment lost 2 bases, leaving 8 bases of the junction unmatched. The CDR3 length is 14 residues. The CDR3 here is CASSEWRDRATLFF. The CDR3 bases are TGTGCCAGCAGTGAATGGCGGGACAGGGCAACACTGTTTTTT.

The CDR3 nucleotides read TGTGCCAGCAGCTCAGCTTTACTCGACGCCCGACGGGGCTATGGCTACACCTTC. Translation: CASSSALLDARRGYGYTF. The chain is built from TRBV5-4 and TRBJ1-2, with D hard to call. Germline assignment: CDR1 SGHNT and CDR2 YYREEE (reference sequence). V was shortened by 3 bases and J by 4 bases, with 25 bases between the two germline ends. The CDR3 contains 18 residues.